This TCR beta chain was identified in a study of blood T cell repertoires in COVID-19. Study background: Sample material is recorded as cDNA or gDNA derived from T cells, B-cell-depleted T cells, or PBMCs.

Sequencing was performed with immunoSEQ multiplex PCR; in TCRdb, only in-frame clones are kept and a portion is missing. This sample yields more than 110,000 clones, of which around nine tenths are seen a single time; over 5% belongs to the top ten. The length of the CDR3 is 14 residues. Germline values: CDR1 LNHDA, CDR2 SQIVND (reference sequence). The ends lost 4 bases at V and 4 bases at J; junction bases unmatched: 3. The sample comprised peripheral blood. The genes are TRBV19 and TRBJ1-5; 8 bases align to TRBD1. The TCR comes from a human donor in a cohort sampled during active COVID-19. This chain's CDR3 is CASSTGDRNQPQHF. DNA of the CDR3: TGTGCCAGTAGTACCGGGGACAGGAATCAGCCCCAGCATTTT.